The TCR beta chain described here comes from a study of cytomegalovirus exposure and HLA in healthy donors. As to this clone: The target antigen is unknown.

PCR primers comprised 60 Vbeta and 13 Jbeta primers. The data were produced by immunoSEQ multiplex PCR, yet TCRdb's version contains in-frame clones alone and is incomplete. The table has fewer than 150,000 clones, 65% to 85% seen once; the top ten hold approximately 1.2%. Study-wide findings and caveats: Productive rates of about 87% or about 30% were seen for most TCR beta V segments in an earlier analysis.

Trimming cost V 0 bases and J 0 bases, with 3 bases left between them. The CDR3 loop spans 14 amino acids. Per the germline V gene, CDR1 is KGHSH and CDR2 is LQKENI. Material: PBMCs. The clonotype originates from a man aged 50 to 59 in good health and CMV-seronegative. J is TRBJ1-5 and V is TRBV18; D not resolved. The CDR3 reads CASSPPLSNQPQHF. In nucleotides, the CDR3 is TGTGCCAGCTCACCACCCCTTAGCAATCAGCCCCAGCATTTT.